Below, 19 T cell receptor beta chains from the same sample are listed, as sequenced in a study of blood T cell repertoires in COVID-19. Assay used: immunoSEQ multiplex PCR; TCRdb lists only in-frame clones, some missing. Seen here are over 100,000 clones, about 87% observed once, and the top ten hold around 2.9%. The sequencing input was peripheral blood. These receptors were obtained from a man aged 50-60 years with active or convalescent COVID-19.

This clone was observed a few times. This chain links TRBV3-1 (or the pseudogene TRBV3-2) with TRBJ1-1, with 7 bases aligning to TRBD1. The CDR3 contains 12 residues. V gave up 2 bases and J gave up 8 bases; unmatched junction bases: 2. Looked up from germline, CDR1 is LGHDT and CDR2 is YNNKEL (reference sequence). DNA of the CDR3: TGTGCCAGCAGCCAACTGGACAGGGAAGCTTTCTTT. The encoded protein is CASSQLDREAFF.

The sample holds one count of this clone. The rearrangement uses TRBV30 and TRBJ1-1, with TRBD1 as a possible D gene (5 bases). The CDR3 runs 20 residues. V lost 0 bases and J 0 bases, leaving 26 bases between the germline ends. Germline-derived CDR1 and CDR2 are GTSNPN and SVGIG (reference sequence). The CDR3 here is CAWSVGFERKGKGMNTEAFF. In nucleotides, the CDR3 is TGTGCCTGGAGTGTAGGGTTCGAAAGGAAGGGGAAAGGCATGAACACTGAAGCTTTCTTT.

The V gene is TRBV7-8, the J gene TRBJ2-7; maybe TRBD1 (8 bases). Trimming took off 5 bases at V and 3 bases at J, with 26 bases between the two ends. The germline V gene encodes CDR1 SGHVS and CDR2 FQNEAQ. This CDR3 spans 18 amino acids. The CDR3 nucleotides read TGTGCCAGCAGCGTCCACCACAAACAGGGGGGGGGACTCTACGAGCAGTACGTC. It codes for CASSVHHKQGGGLYEQYV.

V usage is TRBV3-1 (or the pseudogene TRBV3-2) and J usage is TRBJ2-2; TRBD1 matches 8 bases. The CDR3 runs 16 residues. CDR1 is LGHDT and CDR2 is YNNKEL in the germline V gene (reference sequence). V was clipped by 6 bases and J by 0 bases; unmatched bases: 6. CDR3 residues: CASRPSGGANTGELFF. CDR3 nucleotide sequence: TGTGCCAGCAGACCCTCAGGGGGCGCGAACACCGGGGAGCTGTTTTTT.

The genes are TRBV4-1 and TRBJ1-1; D is ambiguous. The CDR3 has 14 residues. With 4 bases removed from V and 1 base from J, the gap between germline ends came to 10 bases. Germline V gene data show CDR1 as MGHRA and CDR2 as YSYEKL. CDR3 nucleotides: TGCGCCAGCAGCCGGCCTGTTCCGAACACTGAAGCTTTCTTT. It is translated as CASSRPVPNTEAFF.

This clone was seen a handful of times. The rearrangement uses TRBV2 and TRBJ2-2; weak D call: TRBD1 (5 bases). Trimming left V 6 bases short and J 7 bases short, with 12 bases between. The CDR3 consists of 13 residues. In germline, CDR1 is SNHLY, CDR2 FYNNEI. The CDR3 DNA sequence: TGTGCCAGCAGACAGGACATTGTCGGGGAGCTGTTTTTT. It yields the protein CASRQDIVGELFF.

The chain combines TRBV27 with TRBJ1-5, with 10 bases that match TRBD1. CDR1 and CDR2 (germline): MNHEY, SMNVEV (reference sequence). The CDR3 runs to 14 residues. The trim removed 6 bases at V and 6 bases at J, leaving 5 bases unmatched. The CDR3 region is CASSQGDRGQPQHF. The CDR3 nucleotides are TGTGCCAGCAGCCAGGGGGACAGGGGTCAGCCCCAGCATTTT.

This clone was observed once. The chain joins TRBV24-1 to TRBJ2-6; possibly TRBD2 for D (5 bases). Trimming left V 3 bases short and J 2 bases short, with 10 bases between. This CDR3 has 16 amino acids. Germline CDR1 and CDR2: KGHDR and SFDVKD. In DNA, the CDR3 is TGTGCCACCAGTGATCCGAGGGCGGCTGGGGCCAACGTCCTGACTTTC. Translating it yields CATSDPRAAGANVLTF.

The chain uses TRBV10-3 and TRBJ1-2; D may be TRBD1 (6 bases). This CDR3 comprises 14 residues. Trimming took off 2 bases at V and 4 bases at J, with 11 bases between the two ends. Germline V gene data show CDR1 as ENHRY and CDR2 as SYGVKD. CDR3 protein: CAISEGGGSYGYTF. In DNA form, the CDR3 reads TGTGCCATCAGTGAGGGGGGCGGCAGCTATGGCTACACCTTC.

This rearrangement joins TRBV6-2 or TRBV6-3 to TRBJ2-2, with 15 bases identical to TRBD2. Germline CDR1 and CDR2: MNHEY and SVGEGT. V dropped 5 bases and J dropped 5; count of bases not matched to a gene: 9. The CDR3 is 18 amino acids. The CDR3 is CASSTWTSGGARTGELFF. The CDR3, as DNA: TGTGCCAGCAGTACATGGACTAGCGGGGGGGCCCGAACCGGGGAGCTGTTTTTT.

The chain has TRBV18 and TRBJ2-3; unclear D gene. V lost 2 bases, J lost 5 bases, and 11 bases lay in between. CDR3 length: 14 amino acids. In germline, CDR1 is KGHSH, CDR2 LQKENI. CDR3: CASSPNYGGDTQYF. Here the CDR3 DNA reads TGTGCCAGCTCACCAAACTACGGTGGAGATACGCAGTATTTT.

The chain employs TRBV6-4 and TRBJ1-6, with TRBD1 identical over 9 bases. CDR3 length equals 13 residues. Germline V lookup: CDR1 MRHNA, CDR2 SNTAGT. V lost 7 bases and J lost 7; bases outside the gene matches: 2. The CDR3 DNA follows: TGTGCCAGCAAAGGGACAGGGAATTCACCCCTCCACTTT. Its protein is CASKGTGNSPLHF.

The J gene is TRBJ1-6, the V gene TRBV18; a weak D match, TRBD1 (5 bases). Germline V gene sequence: CDR1 KGHSH, CDR2 LQKENI. The CDR3 is made up of 15 amino acids. Trimming removed 1 base at V and 9 bases at J, with 13 bases between. This CDR3 is CASSPRQGVGSPLHF. The CDR3, as DNA: TGTGCCAGCTCACCACGGCAGGGCGTGGGTTCACCCCTCCACTTT.

The V call is TRBV15, the J call TRBJ1-2, with 7 bases that match TRBD1. Trimming took 0 bases from V and 5 from J; bases not matched to a gene: 6. Germline V gene lookup returns CDR1 LNHNV and CDR2 YYDKDF (reference sequence). CDR3 length equals 15 residues. The CDR3 sequence: CATSREMGQSYGYTF. In DNA form, the CDR3 reads TGTGCCACCAGCAGAGAAATGGGACAGTCTTATGGCTACACCTTC.

This rearrangement joins TRBV6-2 or TRBV6-3 to TRBJ2-1; 11 bases align to TRBD1. This CDR3 is 19 amino acids long. Losses at the gene ends were 4 bases for V and 9 bases for J; bases not matched to a gene: 20. Germline lookup yields CDR1 MNHEY and CDR2 SVGEGT. The CDR3 DNA reads TGTGCCAGCAGTTCTCAGGACAGGGGGCTAACCTCCTTTATGTTTGAGCAGTTCTTC. It yields the protein CASSSQDRGLTSFMFEQFF.

The rearrangement links TRBV14 to TRBJ2-3; D unresolved. Germline CDR1 is SGHDN and CDR2 is FVKESK. Trimming removed 0 bases at V and 5 bases at J, with 9 bases between. The CDR3 is 14 residues long. CDR3 bases: TGTGCCAGCAGCCAAGATTTTCGGAGAGATACGCAGTATTTT. Amino acid sequence: CASSQDFRRDTQYF.

This clone was observed once. CDR3 coding DNA: TGTGCCAGCAGCCGCGACAGGGGAGGAGGATATGGCTACACCTTC. Translating gives CASSRDRGGGYGYTF. The chain couples TRBV5-6 to TRBJ1-2, with 8 bases fitting TRBD1. The CDR3 extends over 15 amino acids. J lost 5 bases, V lost 4 bases, and 10 bases had no gene match. Germline V gene data show CDR1 as SGHDT and CDR2 as YYEEEE.

The genes are TRBV5-1 and TRBJ2-2; D is perhaps TRBD2 (7 bases). The germline V and J ends were trimmed by 2 bases and 5 bases, with 13 bases remaining between them. The germline CDR1 and CDR2 sequences are SGHRS and YFSETQ. CDR3 length: 15 amino acids. CDR3: CASSFQGGGTGELFF. Here the CDR3 DNA reads TGCGCCAGCAGCTTCCAGGGAGGGGGAACCGGGGAGCTGTTTTTT.

The CDR3 is CASSSPDRAGELFF. The CDR3 nucleotides read TGTGCCAGCAGTTCCCCGGACAGGGCCGGGGAGCTGTTTTTT. This chain uses TRBV28 with TRBJ2-2, with 8 bases fitting TRBD1. This CDR3 region has 14 residues. The V and J ends lost 4 bases and 6 bases, in that order; junction bases with no gene match: 4. CDR1 and CDR2 from the germline V gene are MDHEN and SYDVKM. Supplemented by reference TRBV28 and TRBJ2-2, the full variable domain reads DVKVTQSSRYLVKRTGEKVFLECVQDMDHENMFWYRQDPGLGLRLIYFSYDVKMKEKGDIPEGYSVSREKKERFSLILESASTNQTSMYLCASSSPDRAGELFFGEGSRLTVL.